This T cell receptor beta chain stems from a study of chemoradiotherapy in HPV16-positive cancers. Findings and limits, study-wide: During treatment, candidate HPV-specific clones and E7-related motifs expanded in tumor. HPV-responsive T-cell expansion during chemoradiotherapy was linked to improved recurrence-free survival in HPV16-positive patients.

Data came from immunoSEQ multiplex PCR; TCRdb stores just in-frame clones and leaves some out. The sample has about 20,000 clones; approximately 84% are singletons. Concerning this clone itself: The antigen is unknown.

Repertoires were sampled repeatedly during chemoradiotherapy. Source: blood, taken from a patient who underwent chemoradiotherapy. This clonotype was obtained from a human donor with HPV-associated anogenital cancer.

CDR3 protein: CASSQGLAGGRDEQYF. In DNA form, the CDR3 reads TGCGCCAGCAGCCAAGGACTAGCGGGGGGGCGTGACGAGCAGTACTTC. The gene calls are TRBV4-1 and TRBJ2-7; 14 nucleotides agree with TRBD2. Germline-derived CDR1 and CDR2 are MGHRA and YSYEKL. This CDR3 is 16 amino acids long. V dropped 1 base and J dropped 5; count of bases not matched to a gene: 4.